This TCR beta chain originates from a study of cytomegalovirus exposure and HLA in healthy donors. Whole-study findings and limits: A later analysis linked a missense DCLRE1C variant to TCR beta V- and J-gene trimming. Previously analyzed data showed that most TCR beta V segments were productive at a frequency of about 87% or about 30%.

With 60 Vbeta and 13 Jbeta primers, the PCR was carried out. Sequencing was performed with immunoSEQ multiplex PCR; in TCRdb, only in-frame clones are kept and a portion is missing. The sample records approximately 100,000 clones, approximately 70% being singletons. V shed 4 bases and J 0 bases; nucleotides not matched to a gene: 13. Germline CDR1 and CDR2: SGHKS and YYEKEE (reference sequence). The CDR3 has 17 residues. Only a few counts were recorded for this clone. The target antigen is unknown. Whereas donors were nominally healthy upon sampling, unrecorded immune exposures were probable. Sequencing used PBMCs. The chain uses TRBV5-5 and TRBJ2-7; 7 positions match TRBD1. This receptor was identified in a woman in her forties or fifties in good health and CMV-seronegative. CDR3 region: CASSTRGQLLNSYEQYF. The CDR3 region has the DNA TGTGCCAGCAGCACCCGGGGACAGCTCTTAAACTCCTACGAGCAGTACTTC.